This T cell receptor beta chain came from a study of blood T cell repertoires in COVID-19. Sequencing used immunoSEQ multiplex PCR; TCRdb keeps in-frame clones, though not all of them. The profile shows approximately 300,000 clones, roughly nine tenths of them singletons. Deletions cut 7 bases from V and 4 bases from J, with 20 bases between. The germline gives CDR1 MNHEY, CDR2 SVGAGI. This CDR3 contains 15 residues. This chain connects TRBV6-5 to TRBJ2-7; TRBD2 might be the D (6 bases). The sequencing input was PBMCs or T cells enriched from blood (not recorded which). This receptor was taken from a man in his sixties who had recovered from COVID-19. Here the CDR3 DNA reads TGTGCCAGCATCCTCCAGGCGGAGGGGAGGTACGAGCAGTACTTC. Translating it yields CASILQAEGRYEQYF.